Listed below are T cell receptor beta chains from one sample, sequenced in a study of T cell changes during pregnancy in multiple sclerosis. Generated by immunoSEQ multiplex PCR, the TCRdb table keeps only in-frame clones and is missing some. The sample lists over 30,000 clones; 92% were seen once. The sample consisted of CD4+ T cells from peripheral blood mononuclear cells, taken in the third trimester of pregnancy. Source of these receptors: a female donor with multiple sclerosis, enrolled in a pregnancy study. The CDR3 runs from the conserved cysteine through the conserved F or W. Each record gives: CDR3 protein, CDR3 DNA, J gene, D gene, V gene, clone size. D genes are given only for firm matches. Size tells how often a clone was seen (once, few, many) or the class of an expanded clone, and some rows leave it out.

CASSDGTGSYEQYF TGTGCCAGCAGTGACGGGACAGGGTCCTACGAGCAGTACTTC TRBJ2-7 TRBD1 TRBV25-1 .
CASTINGQSGNTIYF TGTGCCAGCACCATAAATGGACAGTCTGGAAACACCATATATTTT TRBJ1-3 . TRBV5-6 .
CASSLAGLDNEQFF TGTGCCAGCTCTTTAGCGGGTTTGGACAATGAGCAGTTCTTC TRBJ2-1 TRBD2 TRBV2 .
CASSSGGGGNQPQHF TGTGCCAGCAGCTCAGGGGGCGGAGGCAATCAGCCCCAGCATTTT TRBJ1-5 TRBD1 TRBV7-2 .
CASSEAHSSYNEQFF TGTGCCAGCAGTGAAGCGCACAGCTCCTACAATGAGCAGTTCTTC TRBJ2-1 . TRBV6-1 once
CASSAFGTSAYEQYF TGTGCCAGCAGCGCCTTCGGGACTAGCGCCTACGAGCAGTACTTC TRBJ2-7 TRBD2 TRBV9 .
CASSFPYRGLSTDTQYF TGTGCCAGCAGCTTCCCCTACAGGGGGCTCTCAACAGATACGCAGTATTTT TRBJ2-3 TRBD1 TRBV7-9 .
CASSELLEQFF TGTGCCAGCAGTGAACTACTAGAGCAGTTCTTC TRBJ2-1 . TRBV2 .
CASSFLPGQGMGYTF TGTGCCAGCAGTTTCCTCCCGGGACAGGGTATGGGCTACACCTTC TRBJ1-2 TRBD1 TRBV27 .
CASGDQAGGLSEQFF TGTGCCAGCGGAGATCAGGCGGGAGGGCTAAGTGAGCAGTTCTTC TRBJ2-1 TRBD2 TRBV6-1 .
CASSLDSLNTEAFF TGTGCCAGCAGTTTGGATAGCCTGAACACTGAAGCTTTCTTT TRBJ1-1 . TRBV6-4 .
CASSTERTGTGNTIYF TGTGCCAGTAGTACAGAGCGGACAGGGACTGGAAACACCATATATTTT TRBJ1-3 TRBD1 TRBV19 .
CASSSRTGSNQPQHF TGTGCCAGCAGTTCCCGGACAGGGAGCAATCAGCCCCAGCATTTT TRBJ1-5 TRBD1 TRBV27 .
CASSWDRGHEQYF TGTGCCAGCAGCTGGGACAGGGGTCACGAGCAGTACTTC TRBJ2-7 TRBD1 TRBV25-1 .
CASSSQGARVEKLFF TGCGCCAGCAGCTCACAGGGGGCGCGTGTTGAAAAACTGTTTTTT TRBJ1-4 TRBD1 TRBV5-1 .
CASSGTGAPNEKLFF TGTGCCAGCAGCGGGACAGGGGCCCCTAATGAAAAACTGTTTTTT TRBJ1-4 TRBD1 TRBV5-6 .
CASATRGSTEAFF TGTGCCAGTGCAACACGGGGGAGCACTGAAGCTTTCTTT TRBJ1-1 . TRBV19 .
CATVREGRQETQYF TGTGCCACCGTAAGGGAGGGAAGACAAGAGACCCAGTACTTC TRBJ2-5 TRBD2 TRBV6-6 .
CASTPPGVPAKNIQYF TGTGCCAGCACTCCCCCAGGGGTCCCAGCCAAAAACATTCAGTACTTC TRBJ2-4 . TRBV7-9 once
CASSTRVAGAGTGELFF TGCGCCAGCAGCACCCGGGTAGCGGGAGCGGGCACCGGGGAGCTGTTTTTT TRBJ2-2 TRBD2 TRBV4-3 .
CASSDGALGEKLFF TGTGCCAGCAGTGATGGGGCGCTTGGTGAAAAACTGTTTTTT TRBJ1-4 . TRBV25-1 .
CASSDLSEQFF TGTGCCAGCAGTGATTTGAGTGAGCAGTTCTTC TRBJ2-1 . TRBV6-1 .
CASSLERFNEQFF TGTGCCAGCAGCCTTGAGCGCTTCAATGAGCAGTTCTTC TRBJ2-1 . TRBV7-3 .
CASSFPSGNSYEQYF TGTGCCAGCAGCTTCCCAAGCGGGAATTCATACGAGCAGTACTTC TRBJ2-7 TRBD2 TRBV5-4 .
CASSPTGAQETQYF TGTGCCAGCAGCCCGACAGGGGCCCAAGAGACCCAGTACTTC TRBJ2-5 TRBD1 TRBV5-8 .
CASSLEQSSYEQYF TGTGCCAGCAGCTTAGAACAGTCCTCCTACGAGCAGTACTTC TRBJ2-7 . TRBV7-9 .
CASSPRFANTGELFF TGCGCCAGCAGCCCTAGATTCGCGAACACCGGGGAGCTGTTTTTT TRBJ2-2 . TRBV5-1 .
CASSELGRAGKYF TGTGCCAGCAGTGAACTCGGGAGGGCAGGAAAGTACTTC TRBJ2-7 TRBD2 TRBV2 few
CASSLTGPYGYTF TGTGCCAGCAGTTTAACAGGCCCCTATGGCTACACCTTC TRBJ1-2 . TRBV28 .
CASSASRASDKYNEQFF TGTGCCAGTAGTGCTTCTCGGGCTAGCGACAAGTACAATGAGCAGTTCTTC TRBJ2-1 . TRBV19 .
CASSLWGRGEKLFF TGCGCCAGCAGCTTGTGGGGGCGCGGTGAAAAACTGTTTTTT TRBJ1-4 . TRBV5-1 once
CASSSGTSGLTGELFF TGTGCCAGCAGCTCCGGGACTAGCGGGCTCACCGGGGAGCTGTTTTTT TRBJ2-2 TRBD2 TRBV7-9 .
CASSPGLAVYNEQFF TGTGCCAGCAGCCCCGGACTAGCGGTCTACAATGAGCAGTTCTTC TRBJ2-1 TRBD2 TRBV7-3 .
CASGTSGNTGELFF TGTGCCAGCGGGACTAGCGGGAACACCGGGGAGCTGTTTTTT TRBJ2-2 TRBD2 TRBV27 .
CASSPRVAGGQDTQYF TGTGCCAGCAGCCCTCGTGTAGCGGGAGGTCAAGATACGCAGTATTTT TRBJ2-3 TRBD2 TRBV9 .
CASNNDRATEAFF TGTGCCAGCAACAACGACAGGGCCACTGAAGCTTTCTTT TRBJ1-1 TRBD1 TRBV6-5 .
CASSYGQGNTEAFF TGTGCCAGCAGCTATGGACAGGGGAACACTGAAGCTTTCTTT TRBJ1-1 TRBD1 TRBV11-2 .
CASSPRQGEQYF TGTGCCAGCAGCCCCCGACAGGGTGAGCAGTACTTC TRBJ2-5 TRBD1 TRBV6-5 .
CASSLEGASGELFF TGTGCCAGCAGCTTGGAGGGGGCATCCGGGGAGCTGTTTTTT TRBJ2-2 TRBD1 TRBV5-4 .
CASSPGPGGVDTEAFF TGTGCCAGCTCACCCGGGCCGGGGGGCGTGGACACTGAAGCTTTCTTT TRBJ1-1 . TRBV18 .
CASSLGVLGNQPQHF TGTGCCAGCAGCTTGGGAGTCCTGGGCAATCAGCCCCAGCATTTT TRBJ1-5 . TRBV5-6 .
CASSVGGWETQYF TGTGCCAGCAGCGTGGGAGGTTGGGAGACCCAGTACTTC TRBJ2-5 . TRBV9 .
CASSLDRGYYGYTF TGTGCCAGCAGCCTGGACAGGGGGTACTATGGCTACACCTTC TRBJ1-2 TRBD1 TRBV5-6 .
CASSSSTDTQYF TGTGCCAGCAGTTCTAGCACAGATACGCAGTATTTT TRBJ2-3 . TRBV6-6 .
CASTGYNEQFF TGTGCCAGCACGGGGTACAATGAGCAGTTCTTC TRBJ2-1 . TRBV2 .
CASSPPGGVGTEAFF TGTGCCAGCAGCCCCCCGGGAGGGGTGGGCACTGAAGCTTTCTTT TRBJ1-1 . TRBV5-4 .